The 17 T cell receptor beta chains listed next were all sequenced from one sample in a study of spatial heterogeneity in lung cancer. Study results and caveats: Within tumors, counts of expanded alpha and beta TCRs tracked tumor mutation counts.

Their recognized antigens are unknown. From the 5' RACE reads, TCRdb called clonotypes with MiXCR, one entry per CDR3 protein. The sample holds 1,500 to 1,800 distinct CDR3 sequences, roughly 5.9% seen once. Time point defined: sample taken at primary tumor resection. This sample comprised lung tumor tissue, obtained at surgery. The receptors derive from a female donor with early-stage non-small cell lung cancer.

This clonotype was detected a few times. The chain is built from TRBV5-1 and TRBJ2-3; 7 bases fit TRBD1. The CDR3 consists of 17 residues. J gave up 6 bases and V 4 bases, and 17 bases lay outside the gene matches. Per the germline V gene, CDR1 is SGHRS and CDR2 is YFSETQ. Here the CDR3 reads CASSLGSRGQRADTQYF. The CDR3 DNA reads as TGCGCCAGCAGCCTAGGCTCGAGGGGACAGAGGGCGGATACGCAGTATTTT.

By its share, this clonotype is medium-sized. The rearrangement uses TRBV9 and TRBJ1-1; the D is unclear. The CDR3 length is 11 residues. V shed 4 bases and J shed 10 bases, with 11 bases lying between them. Germline V lookup: CDR1 SGDLS, CDR2 YYNGEE. The CDR3 loop reads CASSPCLSAFF. CDR3 bases: TGTGCCAGCAGCCCTTGTTTGTCAGCTTTCTTT.

The chain joins TRBV5-1 to TRBJ2-5, with 7 bases matching TRBD1. The CDR3 loop spans 14 amino acids. J lost 2 bases, V lost 1 base, and 2 bases had no gene match. The germline CDR1 and CDR2 sequences are SGHRS and YFSETQ. The CDR3 loop reads CASSLRDSQETQYF. The CDR3 coding sequence is TGCGCCAGCAGCTTGCGGGACAGTCAAGAGACCCAGTACTTC.

This clonotype rates as medium-sized (0.01 to 0.1%). The chain combines TRBV7-3 with TRBJ2-2, with 11 bases lining up with TRBD2. This CDR3 has 17 amino acids. Trimming at V came to 5 bases and at J to 2 bases, leaving 7 bases not matched to a gene. CDR1 and CDR2 from the germline V gene are SGHTA and FQGTGA. The CDR3 reads CASSRVGTSGNTGELFF. CDR3 bases: TGTGCCAGCAGCCGGGTCGGGACTAGCGGAAACACCGGGGAGCTGTTTTTT.

By its share, this clonotype is medium-sized. The chain links TRBV12-3 or TRBV12-4 to TRBJ2-7; unclear D gene. The CDR3 length is 12 residues. V was shortened by 3 bases and J by 4 bases, with 7 bases between the two germline ends. The CDR3: CASSFLDYEQYF. Written as DNA, the CDR3 is TGTGCCAGCAGTTTTTTGGATTACGAGCAGTACTTC.

By sample fraction, this clonotype is medium-sized (0.01 to 0.1%). The chain recombines TRBV6-5 with TRBJ2-4; D could derive from TRBD1 or TRBD2 (5 bases each). The CDR3 consists of 16 residues. V was shortened by 6 bases and J by 2 bases, with 17 bases between the two germline ends. Germline values: CDR1 MNHEY, CDR2 SVGAGI. CDR3 loop: CASSHNMGVSKNIQYF. For the CDR3, the DNA is TGTGCCAGCAGCCACAATATGGGGGTTTCCAAAAACATTCAGTACTTC.

This clonotype is labeled as medium-sized. This chain links TRBV10-3 with TRBJ2-1; D may be TRBD1 (5 bases). The V end was cut by 8 bases, the J end by 7 bases, with 12 bases between. This CDR3 is built from 12 residues. Germline CDR1 and CDR2: ENHRY and SYGVKD. CDR3: CAILDTGNEQFF. Written as DNA, the CDR3 is TGTGCCATCCTGGACACTGGGAATGAGCAGTTCTTC.

J is TRBJ2-6 and V is TRBV11-2, with 11 bases aligning to TRBD1. Trimming at V came to 8 bases and at J to 2 bases, leaving 5 bases not matched to a gene. Germline values: CDR1 SGHAT, CDR2 FQNNGV. The CDR3 extends over 16 amino acids. CDR3 DNA: TGTGCCAGCCTGGACAGGGGGCGAACTGGGGCCAACGTCCTGACTTTC. It encodes CASLDRGRTGANVLTF.

Judged by abundance, this clonotype is medium-sized. This sequence joins TRBV5-1 and TRBJ2-7; 13 bases align to TRBD2. Germline trimming cut 3 bases from V and 2 bases from J; bases unmatched to any gene: 8. The CDR3 length is 17 residues. Germline V CDR1 and CDR2: SGHRS, YFSETQ. CDR3 sequence reads: CASSWGTSGTSTYEQYF. CDR3 nucleotides: TGCGCCAGCAGCTGGGGGACTAGCGGGACTTCCACCTACGAGCAGTACTTC.

By proportion, this clonotype is medium-sized. This CDR3 reads CASSLDARDTQYF. Written as DNA, the CDR3 is TGTGCCAGCAGCTTGGACGCCAGGGATACGCAGTATTTT. This sequence joins TRBV11-2 and TRBJ2-3; D uncertain. The CDR3 has 13 amino acids. Trimming stripped 3 bases from V and 6 bases from J, with 10 bases between. The germline CDR1 and CDR2 sequences are SGHAT and FQNNGV.

This clonotype showed up many times. The chain has TRBV3-1 and TRBJ2-3; D is ambiguous. Per the germline V gene, CDR1 is LGHDT and CDR2 is YNNKEL (reference sequence). Trimming removed 0 bases at V and 0 bases at J, with 10 bases between. The CDR3 is made up of 16 amino acids. DNA of the CDR3: TGTGCCAGCAGCCAAGATTACGCACCGAGCACAGATACGCAGTATTTT. As protein: CASSQDYAPSTDTQYF.

By sample fraction, this clonotype is medium-sized. This chain connects TRBV5-8 to TRBJ2-7; D gene uncertain. Germline assignment: CDR1 SGHTS and CDR2 YDEGEE. V was shortened by 3 bases and J by 3 bases, with 4 bases between the two germline ends. The CDR3 length is 11 residues. CDR3 nucleotides: TGTGCCAGCAGCTCCCACTACGAGCAGTACTTC. It yields the protein CASSSHYEQYF.

This clonotype rates as medium-sized. The chain couples TRBV4-2 to TRBJ2-7; TRBD2 aligns across 11 bases. CDR3 length equals 15 residues. The germline gives CDR1 LGHNA, CDR2 YNFKEQ. V was clipped by 0 bases and J by 4 bases; unmatched bases: 2. The CDR3 loop reads CASSQERTSGYEQYF. For the CDR3, the DNA is TGTGCCAGCAGCCAAGAAAGGACTAGCGGGTACGAGCAGTACTTC.

This clonotype was seen many times. The junction departs from germline at one end; a sequencing error may be responsible. This chain joins TRBV27 and TRBJ2-5; TRBD2 might be the D (6 bases). The CDR3 has 15 residues. Germline-derived CDR1 and CDR2 are MNHEY and SMNVEV (reference sequence). The CDR3 reads CASRLFGAGKETQYF. The CDR3 DNA follows: TGTGCCAGCAGATTATTTGGGGCGGGAAAAGAGACCCAGTACTTC.

Remarks on this clonotype: A clone one base away is much larger, so this may be a read error. The chain is built from TRBV7-2 and TRBJ1-2; 9 bases line up with TRBD1. The ends lost 0 bases at V and 9 bases at J; junction bases unmatched: 8. Germline V lookup: CDR1 SGHTA, CDR2 FQGNSA. This CDR3 contains 15 residues. CDR3 sequence (DNA): TGTGCCAGCAGCTTAGCCGGGACAGGGCCTTATAGCTACACCTTC. Translated: CASSLAGTGPYSYTF. The variable domain in full, completed from reference TRBV7-2 and TRBJ1-2, reads GAGVSQSPSNKVTEKGKDVELRCDPISGHTALYWYRQSLGQGLEFLIYFQGNSAPDKSGLPSDRFSAERTGGSVSTLTIQRTQQEDSAVYLCASSLAGTGPYSYTFGSGTRLTVV.

In the case of this clonotype: Possible read error: a much larger clone is one base away. This chain joins TRBV20-1 and TRBJ1-5; possibly TRBD1 for D (5 bases). Germline loops: CDR1 DFQATT, CDR2 SNEGSKA (reference sequence). Trimming removed 5 bases from V and 6 bases from J, with 17 bases in between. This CDR3 is 14 amino acids long. The CDR3, as DNA: TGCAGTGCTGGGACCTTGGTAGGCATTCAGCCCCAGCATTTT. Its protein product is CSAGTLVGIQPQHF.

By sample share, this clonotype is medium-sized (0.01 to 0.1%). The V gene is TRBV20-1, the J gene TRBJ1-6, with TRBD1 as a possible D gene (6 bases). Germline assignment: CDR1 DFQATT and CDR2 SNEGSKA (reference sequence). This CDR3 is 12 amino acids long. The CDR3 is CTNGQGSSPLHF. DNA of the CDR3: TGCACCAACGGGCAGGGGAGCTCACCCCTCCACTTT.